This TCR beta chain was retrieved from a study of cytomegalovirus exposure and HLA in healthy donors. This CDR3 is built from 15 residues. CDR1 is PRHDT and CDR2 is FYEKMQ in the germline V gene (reference sequence). V lost 4 bases and J 0 bases, leaving 13 bases between the germline ends. The study ran its PCR with 60 Vbeta and 13 Jbeta primers. Clones were read by immunoSEQ multiplex PCR, and TCRdb kept only the in-frame ones, dropping some. The repertoire holds 50,000 to 55,000 clones, with around three fifths as singletons. This chain joins TRBV13 and TRBJ2-7, with D maybe TRBD1 (5 bases). The sample was PBMCs. The clonotype was recovered from a human donor in good health. The CDR3 region is CASSSAQAVSYEQYF. The CDR3 DNA follows: TGTGCCAGCAGCTCAGCACAGGCTGTCTCCTACGAGCAGTACTTC.